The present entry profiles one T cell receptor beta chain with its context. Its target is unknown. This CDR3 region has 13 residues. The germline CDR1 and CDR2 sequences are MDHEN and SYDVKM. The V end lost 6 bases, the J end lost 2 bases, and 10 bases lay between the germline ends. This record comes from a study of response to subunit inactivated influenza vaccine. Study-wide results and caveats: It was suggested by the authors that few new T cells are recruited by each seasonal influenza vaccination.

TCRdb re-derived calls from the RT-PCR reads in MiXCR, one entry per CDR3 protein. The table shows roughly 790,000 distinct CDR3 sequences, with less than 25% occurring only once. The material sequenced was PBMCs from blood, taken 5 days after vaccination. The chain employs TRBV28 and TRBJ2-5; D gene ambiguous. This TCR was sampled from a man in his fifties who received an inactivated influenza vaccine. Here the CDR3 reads CASSNSKQETQYF. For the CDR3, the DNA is TGTGCCAGCAGCAATTCGAAACAAGAGACCCAGTACTTC.